This TCR beta chain was found in a study of blood T cell repertoires in COVID-19. CDR3 length equals 14 residues. V was trimmed by 5 bases and J by 8 bases, leaving 18 bases between them. The germline V gene has CDR1 LGHNA and CDR2 YNFKEQ. Data came from immunoSEQ multiplex PCR; TCRdb stores just in-frame clones and leaves some out. The sample consists of about 78,000 clones, 80% to 85% of them appearing once. The clonotype originates from a man in his fifties with acute or convalescent COVID-19. The chain has TRBV4-2 and TRBJ1-2; D call uncertain. Sequencing input: peripheral blood. CDR3 coding DNA: TGTGCCAGCAGCTCCCCGGACTCAACTCTCGGCTACACCTTC. It yields the protein CASSSPDSTLGYTF.